This is a list of T cell receptor beta chains from one sample in a study of breast tumors, draining lymph nodes, adjacent tissues. MiXCR, applied by TCRdb to the multiplex PCR reads, yields one record per CDR3 protein. In the table there are 17,000 or so distinct CDR3 sequences, 45% of which are singletons. Sequencing was performed on tumor-adjacent breast tissue. Receptors were obtained from a female donor with breast cancer. Some clones in this sample may be carry-over from other donors' samples. Both conserved end residues are trimmed from each CDR3. Each record gives: CDR3 protein, J gene, V gene, clone size. Clone size is not always given. Where it is, it says once, few, many or a class for expanded clones.

CDR3aa: ASSRRDTDNSPLH
j_gene: TRBJ1-6
v_gene: TRBV7-3
abundance: .

CDR3aa: ASSGPGQGRSGANVLT
j_gene: TRBJ2-6
v_gene: TRBV7-9
abundance: many

CDR3aa: ASSKDRGPYNEQF
j_gene: TRBJ2-1
v_gene: TRBV5-8
abundance: many

CDR3aa: ASSETGREKLF
j_gene: TRBJ1-4
v_gene: TRBV2
abundance: many

CDR3aa: ASSQGGTSSGETQY
j_gene: TRBJ2-5
v_gene: TRBV4-2
abundance: many

CDR3aa: ASTPRSPWNGGGNQPQH
j_gene: TRBJ1-5
v_gene: TRBV19
abundance: .

CDR3aa: ASSLTGTGGGEQY
j_gene: TRBJ2-7
v_gene: TRBV9
abundance: .

CDR3aa: ASRGTTQETQY
j_gene: TRBJ2-5
v_gene: TRBV2
abundance: medium-sized

CDR3aa: ATSRDIGQSGYT
j_gene: TRBJ1-2
v_gene: TRBV15
abundance: medium-sized

CDR3aa: ASRTGMGIQPRH
j_gene: TRBJ1-5
v_gene: TRBV6-5
abundance: .

CDR3aa: SASGSYEQY
j_gene: TRBJ2-7
v_gene: TRBV20-1
abundance: .

CDR3aa: SVHSRGAHEQY
j_gene: TRBJ2-7
v_gene: TRBV29-1
abundance: .

CDR3aa: ASSQRGKRGEKLF
j_gene: TRBJ1-4
v_gene: TRBV4-3
abundance: .

CDR3aa: ASSLTSTPYNEQF
j_gene: TRBJ2-1
v_gene: TRBV7-3
abundance: many

CDR3aa: ASSQVAGGDIQY
j_gene: TRBJ2-4
v_gene: TRBV4-2
abundance: many

CDR3aa: ASSDQGDSGELF
j_gene: TRBJ2-2
v_gene: TRBV6-4
abundance: medium-sized

CDR3aa: ATSSTRTGAYEQY
j_gene: TRBJ2-7
v_gene: TRBV15
abundance: .

CDR3aa: ASRPAVDRVFYEQY
j_gene: TRBJ2-7
v_gene: TRBV4-1
abundance: .

CDR3aa: ASSWDTQY
j_gene: TRBJ2-3
v_gene: TRBV6-1
abundance: once

CDR3aa: SATGHNEQY
j_gene: TRBJ2-7
v_gene: TRBV20-1
abundance: .

CDR3aa: ASSVKGNLAGAYEQY
j_gene: TRBJ2-7
v_gene: TRBV2
abundance: once

CDR3aa: ASSPSYEQY
j_gene: TRBJ2-7
v_gene: TRBV6-5
abundance: few

CDR3aa: ASSSSPGQPQH
j_gene: TRBJ1-5
v_gene: TRBV4-3
abundance: medium-sized

CDR3aa: ASSQAYEQY
j_gene: TRBJ2-7
v_gene: TRBV14
abundance: medium-sized

CDR3aa: ASSFTVSYEQY
j_gene: TRBJ2-7
v_gene: TRBV27
abundance: many

CDR3aa: ASSQEPGLAGYEQY
j_gene: TRBJ2-7
v_gene: TRBV4-2
abundance: .

CDR3aa: ASSRQLRTSGSGDEQF
j_gene: TRBJ2-1
v_gene: TRBV5-1
abundance: .

CDR3aa: ASSDRNGGGGGYT
j_gene: TRBJ1-2
v_gene: TRBV7-9
abundance: large

CDR3aa: ASSEGTGLYGYT
j_gene: TRBJ1-2
v_gene: TRBV6-1
abundance: .

CDR3aa: ASSSQRGAYNEQF
j_gene: TRBJ2-1
v_gene: TRBV7-2
abundance: .

CDR3aa: SAIRDSGNTIY
j_gene: TRBJ1-3
v_gene: TRBV20-1
abundance: .

CDR3aa: ASSRNHQETQY
j_gene: TRBJ2-5
v_gene: TRBV5-5
abundance: many

CDR3aa: SVSGLAGEWGTDTQY
j_gene: TRBJ2-3
v_gene: TRBV20-1
abundance: .

CDR3aa: SAPTSFDYNEQF
j_gene: TRBJ2-1
v_gene: TRBV20-1
abundance: many

CDR3aa: ASRGRSSGANVLT
j_gene: TRBJ2-6
v_gene: TRBV12-3/TRBV12-4
abundance: many

CDR3aa: ASSFMLIQGERYEKLF
j_gene: TRBJ1-4
v_gene: TRBV7-9
abundance: many

CDR3aa: ASSKGTYEQY
j_gene: TRBJ2-7
v_gene: TRBV6-6
abundance: medium-sized

CDR3aa: SVVTGGHEQY
j_gene: TRBJ2-7
v_gene: TRBV29-1
abundance: medium-sized

CDR3aa: ASSQYSGYEQY
j_gene: TRBJ2-7
v_gene: TRBV14
abundance: medium-sized